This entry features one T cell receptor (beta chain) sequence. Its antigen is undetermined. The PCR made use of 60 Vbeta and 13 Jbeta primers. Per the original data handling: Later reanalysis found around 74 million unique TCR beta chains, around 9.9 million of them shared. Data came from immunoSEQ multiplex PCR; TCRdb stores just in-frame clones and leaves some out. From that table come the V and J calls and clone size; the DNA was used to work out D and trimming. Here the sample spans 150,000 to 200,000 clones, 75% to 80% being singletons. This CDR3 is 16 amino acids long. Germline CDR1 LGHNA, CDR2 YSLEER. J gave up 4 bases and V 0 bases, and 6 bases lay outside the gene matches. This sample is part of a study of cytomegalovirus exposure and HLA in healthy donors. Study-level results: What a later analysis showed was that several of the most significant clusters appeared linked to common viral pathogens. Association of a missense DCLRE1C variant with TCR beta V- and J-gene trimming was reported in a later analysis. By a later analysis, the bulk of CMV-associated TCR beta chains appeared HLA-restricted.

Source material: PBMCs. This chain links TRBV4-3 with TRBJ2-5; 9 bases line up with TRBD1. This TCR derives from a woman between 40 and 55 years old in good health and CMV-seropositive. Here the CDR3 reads CASSQDTGTGRETQYF. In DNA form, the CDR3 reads TGCGCCAGCAGCCAAGATACTGGGACAGGGAGAGAGACCCAGTACTTC.